The 3 T cell receptor beta chains given below trace back to one sample, sequenced in a study of T-cell memory formation after mild COVID-19 (dated by TCRdb to the early 2020s). Libraries came from 5' RACE. The instrument was an Illumina NovaSeq 6000. The public reads were run again by TCRdb, first through fastp at Q25 and then through MiXCR, and only productive beta chains were kept. Identical CDR3 protein sequences are pooled into one entry, listed with their most common genes and DNA. The sample table records about 250,000 distinct CDR3 sequences; roughly 14% of these occur just once. In total, the top ten clones hold less than 2.5% of the sample. Sequencing was performed on PBMCs or a T cell subset sorted from them (not recorded which). The receptors were gathered from an adult woman who had mild COVID-19 (a few samples of this study predate the infection). The sample titles of this study are shuffled in the database, so cell type and time point are left out; the donor was told from shared clones.

This sequence joins TRBV12-3 or TRBV12-4 and TRBJ2-7; possibly TRBD2 for D (6 bases). V lost 5 bases, J lost 4 bases, and 15 bases lay in between. The CDR3 extends over 14 amino acids. CDR3 DNA sequence: TGTGCCAGCAGTAGACAGTCCGGAGGGTACGAGCAGTACTTC. Translated, it gives CASSRQSGGYEQYF.

This clonotype was seen a few times. V is TRBV5-1 and J is TRBJ1-2; weak D call: TRBD1 (6 bases). Trimming removed 3 bases from V and 2 bases from J, with 14 bases in between. The CDR3 consists of 15 residues. The germline CDR1 and CDR2 sequences are SGHRS and YFSETQ. CDR3 nucleotides: TGCGCCAGCAGCTCGAACAGGGAAAGAAACTATGGCTACACCTTC. It yields the protein CASSSNRERNYGYTF.

This clonotype was seen only a few times. The J gene is TRBJ1-4, the V gene TRBV19; D might be TRBD1 (5 bases). V dropped 7 bases and J dropped 2 bases, with 14 bases sitting between them. This CDR3 comprises 15 residues. Germline CDR1 reads LNHDA; CDR2 reads SQIVND (reference sequence). The CDR3 spells CASTNPGWTNEKLFF. The CDR3 coding sequence is TGTGCCAGTACCAACCCAGGGTGGACTAATGAAAAACTGTTTTTT.